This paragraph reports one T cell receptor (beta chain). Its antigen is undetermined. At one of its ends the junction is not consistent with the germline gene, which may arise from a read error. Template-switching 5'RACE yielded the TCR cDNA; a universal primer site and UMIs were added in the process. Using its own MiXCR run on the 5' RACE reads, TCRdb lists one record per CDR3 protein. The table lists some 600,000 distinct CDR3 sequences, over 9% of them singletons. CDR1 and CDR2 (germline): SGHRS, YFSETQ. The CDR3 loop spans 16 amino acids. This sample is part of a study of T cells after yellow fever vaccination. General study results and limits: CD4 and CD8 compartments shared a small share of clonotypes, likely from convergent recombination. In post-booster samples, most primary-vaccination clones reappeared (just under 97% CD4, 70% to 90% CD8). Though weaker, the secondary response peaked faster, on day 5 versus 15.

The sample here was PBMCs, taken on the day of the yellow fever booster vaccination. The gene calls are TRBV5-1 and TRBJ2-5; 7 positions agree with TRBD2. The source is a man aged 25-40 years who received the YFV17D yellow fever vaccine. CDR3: CTSSFANSGGGETQYF. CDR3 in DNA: TGCACCAGCAGCTTCGCTAATTCGGGGGGAGGAGAGACCCAGTACTTC.